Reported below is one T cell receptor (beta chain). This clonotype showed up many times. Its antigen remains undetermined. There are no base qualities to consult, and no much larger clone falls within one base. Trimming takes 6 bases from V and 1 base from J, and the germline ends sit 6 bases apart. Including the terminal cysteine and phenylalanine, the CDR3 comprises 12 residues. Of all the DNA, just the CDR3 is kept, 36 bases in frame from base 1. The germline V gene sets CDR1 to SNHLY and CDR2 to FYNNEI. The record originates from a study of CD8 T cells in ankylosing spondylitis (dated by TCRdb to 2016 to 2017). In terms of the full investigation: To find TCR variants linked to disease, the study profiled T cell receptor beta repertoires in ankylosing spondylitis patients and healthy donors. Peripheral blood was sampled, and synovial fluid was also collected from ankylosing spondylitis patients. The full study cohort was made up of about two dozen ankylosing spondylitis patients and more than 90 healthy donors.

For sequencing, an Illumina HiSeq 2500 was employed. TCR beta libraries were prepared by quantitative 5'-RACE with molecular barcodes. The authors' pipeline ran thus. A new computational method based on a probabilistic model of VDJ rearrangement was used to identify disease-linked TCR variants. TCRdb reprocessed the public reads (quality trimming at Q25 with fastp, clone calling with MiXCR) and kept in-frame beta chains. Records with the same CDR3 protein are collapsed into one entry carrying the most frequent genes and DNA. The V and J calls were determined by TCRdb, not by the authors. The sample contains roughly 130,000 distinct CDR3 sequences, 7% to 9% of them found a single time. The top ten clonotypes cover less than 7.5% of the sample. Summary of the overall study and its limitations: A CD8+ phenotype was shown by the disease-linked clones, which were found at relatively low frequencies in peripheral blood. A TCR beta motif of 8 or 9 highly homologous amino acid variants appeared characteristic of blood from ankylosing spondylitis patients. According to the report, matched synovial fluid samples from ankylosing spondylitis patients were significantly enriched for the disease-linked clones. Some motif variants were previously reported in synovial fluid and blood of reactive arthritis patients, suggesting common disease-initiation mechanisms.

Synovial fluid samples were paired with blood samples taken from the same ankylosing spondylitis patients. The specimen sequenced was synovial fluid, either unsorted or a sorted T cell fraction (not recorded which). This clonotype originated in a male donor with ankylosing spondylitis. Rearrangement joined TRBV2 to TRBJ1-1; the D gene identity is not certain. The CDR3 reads CASRDPNTEAFF. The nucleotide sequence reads TGTGCCAGCAGGGACCCGAACACTGAAGCTTTCTTT. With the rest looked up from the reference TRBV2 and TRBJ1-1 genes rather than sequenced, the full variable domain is EPEVTQTPSHQVTQMGQEVILRCVPISNHLYFYWYRQILGQKVEFLVSFYNNEISEKSEIFDDQFSVERPDGSNFTLKIRSTKLEDSAMYFCASRDPNTEAFFGQGTRLTVV.